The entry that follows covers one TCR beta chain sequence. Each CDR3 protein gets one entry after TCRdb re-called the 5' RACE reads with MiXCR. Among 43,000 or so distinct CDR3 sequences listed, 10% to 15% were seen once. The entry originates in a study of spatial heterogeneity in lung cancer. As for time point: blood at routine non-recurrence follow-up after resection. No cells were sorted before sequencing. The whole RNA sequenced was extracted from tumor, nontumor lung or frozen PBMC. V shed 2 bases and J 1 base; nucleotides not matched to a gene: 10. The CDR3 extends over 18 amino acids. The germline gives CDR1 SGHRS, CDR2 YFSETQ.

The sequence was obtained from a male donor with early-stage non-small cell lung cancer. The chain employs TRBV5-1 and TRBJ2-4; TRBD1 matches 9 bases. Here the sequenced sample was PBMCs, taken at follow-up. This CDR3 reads CASSLVSGQGMAKNIQYF. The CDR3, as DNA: TGCGCCAGCAGCTTAGTATCGGGACAGGGAATGGCCAAAAACATTCAGTACTTC.